This section outlines one T cell receptor beta chain sequence together with its context. Its antigen is not yet known. There are no base qualities to consult, and no much larger clone falls within one base. This sample is drawn from a study of blood T cell repertoires in COVID-19 (dated by TCRdb to about 2020). The study in broad terms: Collaborator samples came from the United States, Italy and Spain and covered acute and convalescent phases of COVID-19. The material from the prospective study consisted of cDNA or gDNA derived from T cells, B-cell-depleted T cells, or PBMCs. Deeply sampled blood TCRbeta repertoires from subjects exposed to, actively infected with, or recovered from COVID-19 were included in the dataset. A freely available public database, intended as a resource for researchers studying the immune response to SARS-CoV-2, is where the repertoires were released. Samples came from the ongoing ImmuneRACE study (first 160 participants) plus 1,254 subjects from 6 global collaborators. Nearly every sample came with metadata listing a de-identified subject ID, COVID-19 status, age in years and sex. Where HLA class I and class II types were available, the types were taken from metadata supplied by the sample provider, not from assay-based typing. On the study overall, not on this receptor specifically: The quantity of clinical and demographic metadata differed by source and by participant and was supplied without curation.

TCRbeta CDR3 regions were amplified from genomic DNA using the immunoSEQ Assay, a bias-controlled multiplex PCR. Regarding the original processing steps: The number of nucleated cells in each sample was estimated from the amplification of reference gene primers within the assay. To quantify the absolute abundance of each unique TCRbeta CDR3 rearrangement, sequence reads were collapsed and filtered. For each sample, productive Simpson clonality was calculated as the square root of Simpson's diversity index over productive rearrangements. TCRdb retrieved this table from immuneACCESS and kept in-frame rearrangements only. Not all clones are present; in checked studies, unresolved V genes account for under half, and no reason is known for the remainder. D and trimming come from the DNA, and the V and J calls and clone size come from that table. For this sample the table gives about 280,000 clones, of which 87% were detected only once. Together, the top ten hold about 6% of the sample.

The CDR3 goes from the cysteine to the phenylalanine over 14 residues. Just CDR3 DNA is preserved here, 42 bases in frame from base 1. V was cut back by 3 bases and J by 2 bases, leaving a gap of 8 bases between them. The germline V gene provides CDR1 LGHNA and CDR2 YSLEER. Participants in the prospective study were enrolled through a virtual design, were aged about 18 to 90 years, and lived in roughly 26 United States geographic areas. Cohort assignment in the prospective study relied on participant-reported clinical history from a screening survey and a study questionnaire. ImmuneRACE Cohort 3 recovered participants were defined by two consecutive negative NP/OP PCR tests, healthcare professional clearance, or symptom resolution. Each participant in the prospective study had whole blood, serum and a nasopharyngeal or oropharyngeal swab collected by mobile phlebotomists. Participants in the prospective study had the option to provide additional blood draws and questionnaires over an approximately 2-month period. Blood samples from the prospective study were shipped frozen or at room temperature prior to DNA extraction.

The chain employs TRBV4-3 and TRBJ2-1, and the D gene may be TRBD1, 5 bases matching. The receptor was derived from a middle-aged woman who had recovered from COVID-19. The sample taken for sequencing was PBMCs or T cells enriched from blood (not recorded which). This receptor has the CDR3 CASSQVGPYNEQFF. The sequenced DNA: TGCGCCAGCAGCCAGGTGGGGCCCTACAATGAGCAGTTCTTC.